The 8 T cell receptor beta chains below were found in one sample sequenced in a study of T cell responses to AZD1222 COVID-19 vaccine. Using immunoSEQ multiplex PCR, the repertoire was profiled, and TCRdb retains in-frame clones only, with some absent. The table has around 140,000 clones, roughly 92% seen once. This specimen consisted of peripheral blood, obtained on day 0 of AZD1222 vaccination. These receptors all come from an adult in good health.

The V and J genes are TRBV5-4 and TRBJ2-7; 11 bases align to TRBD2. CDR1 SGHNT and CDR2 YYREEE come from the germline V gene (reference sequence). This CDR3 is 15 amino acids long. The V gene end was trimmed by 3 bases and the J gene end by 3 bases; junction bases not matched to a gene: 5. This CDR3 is CASSSRLAGYYEQYF. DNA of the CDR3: TGTGCCAGCAGCTCACGACTAGCGGGGTACTACGAGCAGTACTTC.

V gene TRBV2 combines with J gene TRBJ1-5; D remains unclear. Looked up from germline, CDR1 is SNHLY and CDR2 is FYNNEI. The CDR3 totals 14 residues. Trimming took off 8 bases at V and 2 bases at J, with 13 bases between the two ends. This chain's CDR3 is CASSGSLGNQPQHF. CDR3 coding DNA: TGTGCCAGCTCCGGGTCCTTGGGCAATCAGCCCCAGCATTTT.

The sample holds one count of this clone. The CDR3 loop reads CASSPNRGWGKLFF. The CDR3 DNA follows: TGTGCCAGCAGCCCAAACAGGGGATGGGGAAAACTGTTTTTT. This chain joins TRBV11-2 and TRBJ1-4, with 7 bases identical to TRBD1. This CDR3 comprises 14 residues. Germline CDR1 reads SGHAT; CDR2 reads FQNNGV. V gave up 5 bases and J gave up 10 bases; unmatched junction bases: 10.

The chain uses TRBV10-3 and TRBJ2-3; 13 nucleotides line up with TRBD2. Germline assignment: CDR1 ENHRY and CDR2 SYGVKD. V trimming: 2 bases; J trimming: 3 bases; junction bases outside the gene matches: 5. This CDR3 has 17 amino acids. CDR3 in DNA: TGTGCCATCAGTGAGGGCGAGACTAGCGGGAGGACAGATACGCAGTATTTT. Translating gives CAISEGETSGRTDTQYF.

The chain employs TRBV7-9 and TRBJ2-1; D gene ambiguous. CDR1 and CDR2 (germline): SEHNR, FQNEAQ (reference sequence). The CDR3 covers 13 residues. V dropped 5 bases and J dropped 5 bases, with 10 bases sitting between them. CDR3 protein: CASSRLGHNEQFF. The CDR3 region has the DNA TGTGCCAGCAGCCGACTTGGCCACAATGAGCAGTTCTTC.

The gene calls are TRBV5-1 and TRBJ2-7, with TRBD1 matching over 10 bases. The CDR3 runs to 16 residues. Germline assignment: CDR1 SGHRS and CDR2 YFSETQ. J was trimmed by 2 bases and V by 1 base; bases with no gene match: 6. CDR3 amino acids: CASSLSPGQGTYEQYF. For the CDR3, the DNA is TGCGCCAGCAGCTTGTCCCCGGGACAGGGGACCTACGAGCAGTACTTC.

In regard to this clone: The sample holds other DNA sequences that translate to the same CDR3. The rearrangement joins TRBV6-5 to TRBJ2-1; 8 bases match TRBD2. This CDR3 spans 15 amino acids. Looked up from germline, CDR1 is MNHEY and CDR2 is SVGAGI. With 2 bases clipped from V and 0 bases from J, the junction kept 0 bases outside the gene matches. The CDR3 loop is CASSYSGSSYNEQFF. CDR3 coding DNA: TGTGCCAGCAGTTACAGCGGGAGCTCCTACAATGAGCAGTTCTTC.

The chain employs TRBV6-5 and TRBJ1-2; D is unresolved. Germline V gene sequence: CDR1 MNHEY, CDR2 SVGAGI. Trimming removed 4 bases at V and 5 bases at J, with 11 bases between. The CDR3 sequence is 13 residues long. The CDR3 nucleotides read TGTGCCAGCAGTTCCCGAAGTGGGTATGGCTACACCTTC. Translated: CASSSRSGYGYTF.